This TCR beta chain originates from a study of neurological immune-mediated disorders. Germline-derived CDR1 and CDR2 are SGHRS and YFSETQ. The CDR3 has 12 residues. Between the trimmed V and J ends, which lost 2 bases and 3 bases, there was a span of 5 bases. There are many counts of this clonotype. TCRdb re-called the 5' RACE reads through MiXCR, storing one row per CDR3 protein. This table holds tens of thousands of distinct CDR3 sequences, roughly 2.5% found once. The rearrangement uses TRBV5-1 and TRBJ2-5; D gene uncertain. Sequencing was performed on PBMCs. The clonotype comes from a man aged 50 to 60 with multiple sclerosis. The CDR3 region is CASSFAEETQYF. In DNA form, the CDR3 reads TGCGCCAGCAGCTTCGCGGAAGAGACCCAGTACTTC.